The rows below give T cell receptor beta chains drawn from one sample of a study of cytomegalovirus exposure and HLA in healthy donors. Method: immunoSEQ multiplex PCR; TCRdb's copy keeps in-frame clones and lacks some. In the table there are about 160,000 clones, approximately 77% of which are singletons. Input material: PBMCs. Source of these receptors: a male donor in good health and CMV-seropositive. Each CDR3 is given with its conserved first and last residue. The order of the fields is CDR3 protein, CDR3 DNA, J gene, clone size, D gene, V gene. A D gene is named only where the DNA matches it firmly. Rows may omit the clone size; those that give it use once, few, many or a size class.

cdr3_aa: CASSLELEGIYGYTF
cdr3_nt: TGTGCCAGCAGCTTGGAATTGGAGGGGATCTATGGCTACACCTTC
j_call: TRBJ1-2
clone_size: NA
d_call: NA
v_call: TRBV5-6

cdr3_aa: CASSFGQGLSTDTQYF
cdr3_nt: TGTGCCAGCAGCTTCGGACAGGGCCTAAGCACAGATACGCAGTATTTT
j_call: TRBJ2-3
clone_size: NA
d_call: TRBD1
v_call: TRBV7-9

cdr3_aa: CAWSVLGHTQYF
cdr3_nt: TGTGCCTGGAGTGTACTGGGACATACCCAGTACTTC
j_call: TRBJ2-5
clone_size: NA
d_call: NA
v_call: TRBV30

cdr3_aa: CASSWGDSTNSPLHF
cdr3_nt: TGTGCCAGCAGCTGGGGGGACAGCACTAATTCACCCCTCCACTTT
j_call: TRBJ1-6
clone_size: once
d_call: TRBD1
v_call: TRBV7-2

cdr3_aa: CASSLPRGLHEQYF
cdr3_nt: TGTGCCAGCAGCTTACCCAGGGGTCTGCACGAGCAGTACTTC
j_call: TRBJ2-7
clone_size: few
d_call: NA
v_call: TRBV7-2

cdr3_aa: CATSTGLAGGRDEQFF
cdr3_nt: TGTGCCACCAGCACGGGACTAGCGGGGGGGCGCGATGAGCAGTTCTTC
j_call: TRBJ2-1
clone_size: NA
d_call: TRBD2
v_call: TRBV15

cdr3_aa: CASSQTGGGLTNEKLFF
cdr3_nt: TGTGCCAGCAGCCAAACAGGGGGCGGTCTAACTAATGAAAAACTGTTTTTT
j_call: TRBJ1-4
clone_size: few
d_call: TRBD1
v_call: TRBV4-2

cdr3_aa: CASSPWDFLGEQYF
cdr3_nt: TGTGCCAGCAGCCCCTGGGACTTCCTCGGAGAGCAGTACTTC
j_call: TRBJ2-7
clone_size: NA
d_call: NA
v_call: TRBV9

cdr3_aa: CASLRQGTDTQYF
cdr3_nt: TGTGCCAGTCTACGACAGGGCACAGATACGCAGTATTTT
j_call: TRBJ2-3
clone_size: NA
d_call: NA
v_call: TRBV2

cdr3_aa: CASILWVSAYNEQFF
cdr3_nt: TGTGCCAGTATTCTTTGGGTTAGCGCCTACAATGAGCAGTTCTTC
j_call: TRBJ2-1
clone_size: NA
d_call: NA
v_call: TRBV19

cdr3_aa: CASSEWGDGTDTQYF
cdr3_nt: TGTGCCAGCAGTGAATGGGGGGATGGGACAGATACGCAGTATTTT
j_call: TRBJ2-3
clone_size: NA
d_call: NA
v_call: TRBV25-1

cdr3_aa: CASSFLGALDSPLHF
cdr3_nt: TGCGCCAGCAGCTTCCTGGGGGCGCTTGATTCACCCCTCCACTTT
j_call: TRBJ1-6
clone_size: NA
d_call: NA
v_call: TRBV5-1

cdr3_aa: CAITSQPGAEAFF
cdr3_nt: TGTGCCATCACAAGTCAGCCCGGGGCTGAAGCTTTCTTT
j_call: TRBJ1-1
clone_size: NA
d_call: NA
v_call: TRBV10-3

cdr3_aa: CASSQEQGIGNSPLHF
cdr3_nt: TGCGCCAGCAGCCAAGAACAGGGAATAGGAAATTCACCCCTCCACTTT
j_call: TRBJ1-6
clone_size: NA
d_call: NA
v_call: TRBV4-1

cdr3_aa: CASSGLAGGPVDTQYF
cdr3_nt: TGTGCCAGCAGTGGACTAGCGGGGGGGCCTGTTGATACGCAGTATTTT
j_call: TRBJ2-3
clone_size: once
d_call: TRBD2
v_call: TRBV7-3

cdr3_aa: CASSLNRDIYGYTF
cdr3_nt: TGTGCCAGCAGTTTGAACCGGGACATCTATGGCTACACCTTC
j_call: TRBJ1-2
clone_size: NA
d_call: NA
v_call: TRBV6-5

cdr3_aa: CASSPTTGDEQYF
cdr3_nt: TGTGCCAGCAGCCCTACGACAGGGGACGAGCAGTACTTC
j_call: TRBJ2-7
clone_size: NA
d_call: TRBD1
v_call: TRBV5-6

cdr3_aa: CASSPGTTSYEQYF
cdr3_nt: TGTGCCAGCAGCCCCGGGACTACCTCCTACGAGCAGTACTTC
j_call: TRBJ2-7
clone_size: NA
d_call: TRBD2
v_call: TRBV2

cdr3_aa: CASSYSERGYGYTF
cdr3_nt: TGTGCCAGCAGTTACTCGGAAAGGGGTTATGGCTACACCTTC
j_call: TRBJ1-2
clone_size: NA
d_call: NA
v_call: TRBV6-5

cdr3_aa: CASGYGQGDEQYF
cdr3_nt: TGCGCCAGCGGCTACGGACAGGGGGACGAGCAGTACTTC
j_call: TRBJ2-7
clone_size: once
d_call: TRBD1
v_call: TRBV5-1

cdr3_aa: CASSLGPGITDTQYF
cdr3_nt: TGCGCCAGCAGCTTAGGGCCGGGAATCACAGATACGCAGTATTTT
j_call: TRBJ2-3
clone_size: once
d_call: NA
v_call: TRBV5-1

cdr3_aa: CASSGPRTSGGTDTQYF
cdr3_nt: TGTGCCAGCAGTGGCCCGAGGACTAGCGGGGGGACAGATACGCAGTATTTT
j_call: TRBJ2-3
clone_size: NA
d_call: TRBD2
v_call: TRBV2

cdr3_aa: CASSSKSEAFF
cdr3_nt: TGTGCTAGCAGCTCGAAGAGTGAAGCTTTCTTT
j_call: TRBJ1-1
clone_size: NA
d_call: NA
v_call: TRBV7-7

cdr3_aa: CASSQDETANYGYTF
cdr3_nt: TGCGCCAGCAGCCAAGATGAGACAGCTAACTATGGCTACACCTTC
j_call: TRBJ1-2
clone_size: once
d_call: NA
v_call: TRBV4-3

cdr3_aa: CASRDTLSGNTIYF
cdr3_nt: TGTGCCAGCAGAGACACCCTCTCTGGAAACACCATATATTTT
j_call: TRBJ1-3
clone_size: NA
d_call: NA
v_call: TRBV6-5

cdr3_aa: CAWLRQGPRGYTF
cdr3_nt: TGTGCCTGGCTGCGACAGGGACCTAGGGGCTACACCTTC
j_call: TRBJ1-2
clone_size: once
d_call: TRBD1
v_call: TRBV30

cdr3_aa: CASSQDVQIGGYTF
cdr3_nt: TGCGCCAGCAGCCAAGATGTTCAGATAGGAGGTTACACCTTC
j_call: TRBJ1-2
clone_size: NA
d_call: NA
v_call: TRBV4-3

cdr3_aa: CASSEGLAGGLFGEQFF
cdr3_nt: TGTGCCAGTAGTGAGGGGCTAGCGGGGGGGCTCTTCGGCGAGCAGTTCTTC
j_call: TRBJ2-1
clone_size: NA
d_call: TRBD2
v_call: TRBV19

cdr3_aa: CASIKQEGTGELFF
cdr3_nt: TGTGCCAGCATTAAACAGGAGGGGACCGGGGAGCTGTTTTTT
j_call: TRBJ2-2
clone_size: NA
d_call: NA
v_call: TRBV6-6

cdr3_aa: CASSVAGQGGTDTQYF
cdr3_nt: TGTGCCAGCAGCGTAGCCGGGCAGGGGGGCACAGATACGCAGTATTTT
j_call: TRBJ2-3
clone_size: NA
d_call: TRBD1
v_call: TRBV9

cdr3_aa: CATSTLGVRGNEQFF
cdr3_nt: TGTGCCACCAGCACTTTAGGGGTTAGGGGGAATGAGCAGTTCTTC
j_call: TRBJ2-1
clone_size: NA
d_call: NA
v_call: TRBV15

cdr3_aa: CASSQERLAGGDEQYF
cdr3_nt: TGCGCCAGCAGCCAAGAACGGCTCGCGGGGGGAGATGAGCAGTACTTC
j_call: TRBJ2-7
clone_size: NA
d_call: TRBD2
v_call: TRBV4-1

cdr3_aa: CASDPDSYNSPLHF
cdr3_nt: TGTGCCAGCGACCCGGACAGCTATAATTCACCCCTCCACTTT
j_call: TRBJ1-6
clone_size: NA
d_call: NA
v_call: TRBV2

cdr3_aa: CASSQDRSGLYEQYF
cdr3_nt: TGCGCCAGCAGCCAAGATAGAAGCGGACTCTACGAGCAGTACTTC
j_call: TRBJ2-7
clone_size: NA
d_call: NA
v_call: TRBV4-1

cdr3_aa: CASSQDRWYNEQFF
cdr3_nt: TGTGCCAGCAGCCAAGATCGGTGGTACAATGAGCAGTTCTTC
j_call: TRBJ2-1
clone_size: NA
d_call: NA
v_call: TRBV4-2

cdr3_aa: CATRTGYNQPQHF
cdr3_nt: TGTGCCACCAGGACAGGGTACAATCAGCCCCAGCATTTT
j_call: TRBJ1-5
clone_size: NA
d_call: TRBD1
v_call: TRBV19

cdr3_aa: CASSPFGNRQEKLFF
cdr3_nt: TGTGCCAGCAGTCCCTTTGGTAATAGACAGGAAAAACTGTTTTTT
j_call: TRBJ1-4
clone_size: few
d_call: NA
v_call: TRBV6-5

cdr3_aa: CASSQAPWAELEEAFF
cdr3_nt: TGCGCCAGCAGCCAAGCACCTTGGGCCGAACTTGAAGAAGCTTTCTTT
j_call: TRBJ1-1
clone_size: NA
d_call: NA
v_call: TRBV4-1

cdr3_aa: CASIHRGYQETQYF
cdr3_nt: TGTGCCAGCATCCACAGGGGGTACCAAGAGACCCAGTACTTC
j_call: TRBJ2-5
clone_size: NA
d_call: TRBD1
v_call: TRBV5-6

cdr3_aa: CASSSRDSCEAFF
cdr3_nt: TGTGCCAGCAGCTCCCGGGACAGTTGTGAAGCTTTCTTT
j_call: TRBJ1-1
clone_size: NA
d_call: TRBD1
v_call: TRBV13

cdr3_aa: CASSLAGGPIRQETQYF
cdr3_nt: TGCGCCAGCAGCCTAGCGGGGGGGCCGATTAGGCAAGAGACCCAGTACTTC
j_call: TRBJ2-5
clone_size: NA
d_call: TRBD2
v_call: TRBV5-1

cdr3_aa: CASSPGTRGEQFF
cdr3_nt: TGTGCCAGCAGCCCCGGGACTAGGGGTGAGCAGTTCTTC
j_call: TRBJ2-1
clone_size: NA
d_call: TRBD2
v_call: TRBV6-5

cdr3_aa: CASSPTGLDETQYF
cdr3_nt: TGTGCTAGCAGCCCGACAGGACTTGACGAGACCCAGTACTTC
j_call: TRBJ2-5
clone_size: NA
d_call: NA
v_call: TRBV7-7

cdr3_aa: CASSRDRNRPQHF
cdr3_nt: TGTGCCAGCAGCCGGGACAGAAACCGGCCCCAGCATTTT
j_call: TRBJ1-5
clone_size: NA
d_call: TRBD1
v_call: TRBV7-8

cdr3_aa: CASSSGRGGNEQFF
cdr3_nt: TGTGCCAGCAGCTCGGGGAGGGGTGGGAATGAGCAGTTCTTC
j_call: TRBJ2-1
clone_size: few
d_call: TRBD2
v_call: TRBV6-1

cdr3_aa: CASSPLGGSYNEQFF
cdr3_nt: TGCGCCAGCAGCCCACTCGGGGGCTCCTACAATGAGCAGTTCTTC
j_call: TRBJ2-1
clone_size: NA
d_call: NA
v_call: TRBV5-1

cdr3_aa: CASARQGEVRTGELFF
cdr3_nt: TGCGCCAGTGCCCGACAGGGTGAGGTGCGCACCGGGGAGCTGTTTTTT
j_call: TRBJ2-2
clone_size: NA
d_call: TRBD1
v_call: TRBV5-1

cdr3_aa: CASSLAGASAGANVLTF
cdr3_nt: TGTGCCAGCAGTTTGGCGGGGGCGAGCGCTGGGGCCAACGTCCTGACTTTC
j_call: TRBJ2-6
clone_size: NA
d_call: NA
v_call: TRBV27

cdr3_aa: CAWSTDYTYYEQYF
cdr3_nt: TGTGCCTGGAGTACGGACTACACCTACTACGAGCAGTACTTC
j_call: TRBJ2-7
clone_size: once
d_call: NA
v_call: TRBV30

cdr3_aa: CAWSPDRYEQYF
cdr3_nt: TGTGCCTGGAGTCCGGACAGGTACGAGCAGTACTTC
j_call: TRBJ2-7
clone_size: NA
d_call: TRBD1
v_call: TRBV30

cdr3_aa: CASSLGQGGTYEQYF
cdr3_nt: TGTGCCAGCAGCTTAGGACAGGGGGGAACCTACGAGCAGTACTTC
j_call: TRBJ2-7
clone_size: once
d_call: TRBD1
v_call: TRBV7-3

cdr3_aa: CASSEWERGGTDTQYF
cdr3_nt: TGTGCCAGCAGTGAGTGGGAGCGGGGGGGCACAGATACGCAGTATTTT
j_call: TRBJ2-3
clone_size: NA
d_call: TRBD2
v_call: TRBV25-1

cdr3_aa: CASSPGLARTGELFF
cdr3_nt: TGTGCCAGTAGCCCGGGACTAGCAAGGACCGGGGAGCTGTTTTTT
j_call: TRBJ2-2
clone_size: NA
d_call: TRBD2
v_call: TRBV19

cdr3_aa: CASSLSLPTDTQYF
cdr3_nt: TGTGCCAGCAGCTTATCCCTTCCCACAGATACGCAGTATTTT
j_call: TRBJ2-3
clone_size: NA
d_call: NA
v_call: TRBV11-3

cdr3_aa: CASSPLGQGTYEQYF
cdr3_nt: TGTGCCAGCTCACCTCTAGGACAGGGTACCTACGAGCAGTACTTC
j_call: TRBJ2-7
clone_size: NA
d_call: TRBD1
v_call: TRBV18